The 14 T cell receptor beta chains presented below share a single source sample, sequenced in a study of cytomegalovirus exposure and HLA in healthy donors. Vbeta (60) and Jbeta (13) primers were used in the PCR. TCRdb keeps only in-frame clones here, not all; method: immunoSEQ multiplex PCR. The sample has 150,000 or so clones, around 80% seen once. The sample consisted of PBMCs. These receptors were taken from a man between 40 and 49 years old in good health and CMV-seropositive.

The chain links TRBV6-6 to TRBJ2-1; TRBD2 might be the D (6 bases). Germline V gene data show CDR1 as MNHNY and CDR2 as SVGAGI (reference sequence). The CDR3 sequence is 12 residues long. Trimming left V 6 bases short and J 5 bases short, with 8 bases between. CDR3 bases: TGTGCCAGCAGCCCTAGCGACAATGAGCAGTTCTTC. This encodes CASSPSDNEQFF.

The rearrangement joins TRBV23-1 to TRBJ2-5, with D perhaps TRBD1 (7 bases). TRBV23-1 is designated an ORF whose function remains uncertain. This CDR3 comprises 20 residues. V was clipped by 2 bases and J by 1 base, with 26 bases between them. The CDR3 region has the DNA TGCGCCAGCAGTCAAGCTTCAGACAGGGACTTAATCTGGGGCCAAGAGACCCAGTACTTC. Protein: CASSQASDRDLIWGQETQYF.

The chain carries TRBV30 and TRBJ1-1, with 8 bases fitting TRBD1. Germline V gene sequence: CDR1 GTSNPN, CDR2 SVGIG (reference sequence). The trim removed 0 bases at V and 4 bases at J, leaving 4 bases unmatched. CDR3 length: 14 amino acids. The CDR3 region is CAWSVKTGATEAFF. Here the CDR3 DNA reads TGTGCCTGGAGTGTCAAGACAGGGGCCACTGAAGCTTTCTTT. Filled out from reference TRBV30 and TRBJ1-1, the complete variable domain reads SQTIHQWPATLVQPVGSPLSLECTVEGTSNPNLYWYRQAAGRGLQLLFYSVGIGQISSEVPQNLSASRPQDRQFILSSKKLLLSDSGFYLCAWSVKTGATEAFFGQGTRLTVV.

This clone was detected only once. The J gene is TRBJ1-2, the V gene TRBV29-1; weak D call: TRBD1 (6 bases). This CDR3 has 14 amino acids. The V end lost 6 bases, the J end lost 3 bases, and 17 bases lay between the germline ends. The V gene's germline CDR1 is SQVTM and CDR2 ANQGSEA. The CDR3 region has the DNA TGCAGCGTAAAGGGGGGGGGATTAGACTATGGCTACACCTTC. It encodes CSVKGGGLDYGYTF.

V is TRBV5-4 and J is TRBJ1-5; no clear D gene. Germline V lookup: CDR1 SGHNT, CDR2 YYREEE (reference sequence). This CDR3 is built from 13 residues. Trimming left V 0 bases short and J 9 bases short, with 10 bases between. The CDR3 sequence is CASSLGPPGPQHF. CDR3 in DNA: TGTGCCAGCAGCTTGGGACCGCCAGGGCCCCAGCATTTT.

The CDR3 DNA reads as TGTGCCAGCAGTTACTCGGGGCAGGGGGCGACTGAAGCTTTCTTT. The encoded protein is CASSYSGQGATEAFF. This chain joins TRBV6-5 and TRBJ1-1; 8 positions agree with TRBD1. This CDR3 comprises 15 residues. Per the germline V gene, CDR1 is MNHEY and CDR2 is SVGAGI. With 0 bases clipped from V and 5 bases from J, the junction kept 5 bases outside the gene matches.

V is TRBV5-1 and J is TRBJ2-3; D is perhaps TRBD2 (5 bases). This CDR3 has 15 amino acids. V dropped 5 bases and J dropped 7 bases, with 20 bases sitting between them. Germline CDR1 SGHRS, CDR2 YFSETQ. CDR3 residues: CASSISGIAPNTQYF. CDR3 nucleotide sequence: TGCGCCAGCAGTATCTCCGGGATCGCTCCGAATACGCAGTATTTT.

The rearrangement uses TRBV5-5 and TRBJ2-1; possible D gene TRBD2, 5 bases. In germline, CDR1 is SGHKS, CDR2 YYEKEE (reference sequence). CDR3 length equals 15 residues. V lost 3 bases and J lost 5, with 15 bases in between. CDR3 nucleotides: TGTGCCAGCAGCTCAGGAGGCTTGCTTAACAATGAGCAGTTCTTC. It translates to CASSSGGLLNNEQFF.

The rearrangement uses TRBV6-1 and TRBJ2-3; possible D gene TRBD2, 5 bases. Trimming took off 2 bases at V and 4 bases at J, with 10 bases between the two ends. CDR3 length: 14 residues. CDR1 is MNHNS and CDR2 is SASEGT in the germline V gene. CDR3 coding DNA: TGTGCCAGCAGTGAACTGGGAGTGGCAGATACGCAGTATTTT. Its protein product is CASSELGVADTQYF.

The chain employs TRBV6-1 and TRBJ2-1; TRBD2 matches at 7 bases. Germline V gene sequence: CDR1 MNHNS, CDR2 SASEGT. This CDR3 contains 13 residues. V lost 7 bases, J lost 2 bases, and 2 bases stayed unmatched. The CDR3 DNA is TGTGCCAGCACCCTAGCGGCCTACAATGAGCAGTTCTTC. Amino acid sequence: CASTLAAYNEQFF.

CDR3 protein: CASSSLIAGMNYEQYF. The CDR3 coding sequence is TGCGCCAGCAGCTCTCTTATAGCGGGTATGAACTACGAGCAGTACTTC. J is TRBJ2-7 and V is TRBV5-1; 7 bases are a match to TRBD2. The CDR3 is 16 residues long. Per the germline V gene, CDR1 is SGHRS and CDR2 is YFSETQ. Germline trimming cut 3 bases from V and 3 bases from J; bases unmatched to any gene: 12. Variable domain in full (rest from reference TRBV5-1 and TRBJ2-7): KAGVTQTPRYLIKTRGQQVTLSCSPISGHRSVSWYQQTPGQGLQFLFEYFSETQRNKGNFPGRFSGRQFSNSRSEMNVSTLELGDSALYLCASSSLIAGMNYEQYFGPGTRLTVT.

V gene TRBV28 combines with J gene TRBJ2-7, with a tentative D call TRBD1 (5 bases). Looked up from germline, CDR1 is MDHEN and CDR2 is SYDVKM. The V end lost 6 bases, the J end lost 2 bases, and 8 bases lay between the germline ends. CDR3 length: 12 amino acids. The CDR3 region is CASRLGAYEQYF. The CDR3 DNA sequence: TGTGCCAGCAGGCTAGGGGCCTACGAGCAGTACTTC.

The chain carries TRBV7-7 and TRBJ2-3; perhaps TRBD2 as D (6 bases). This CDR3 has 13 amino acids. Trimming cost V 5 bases and J 2 bases, with 8 bases left between them. Germline V gene sequence: CDR1 SSHAT, CDR2 FNYEAQ (reference sequence). The CDR3 spells CASSASVTDTQYF. CDR3 nucleotide sequence: TGTGCCAGCAGCGCTAGCGTCACAGATACGCAGTATTTT.

V gene TRBV4-3 combines with J gene TRBJ1-2; possibly TRBD1 for D (5 bases). Germline V gene data show CDR1 as LGHNA and CDR2 as YSLEER. The germline V and J ends were trimmed by 1 base and 9 bases, with 15 bases remaining between them. The CDR3 length is 14 residues. This CDR3 is CASSQVGRQGSYTF. CDR3 nucleotide sequence: TGCGCCAGCAGCCAAGTCGGGCGGCAGGGCAGCTACACCTTC.